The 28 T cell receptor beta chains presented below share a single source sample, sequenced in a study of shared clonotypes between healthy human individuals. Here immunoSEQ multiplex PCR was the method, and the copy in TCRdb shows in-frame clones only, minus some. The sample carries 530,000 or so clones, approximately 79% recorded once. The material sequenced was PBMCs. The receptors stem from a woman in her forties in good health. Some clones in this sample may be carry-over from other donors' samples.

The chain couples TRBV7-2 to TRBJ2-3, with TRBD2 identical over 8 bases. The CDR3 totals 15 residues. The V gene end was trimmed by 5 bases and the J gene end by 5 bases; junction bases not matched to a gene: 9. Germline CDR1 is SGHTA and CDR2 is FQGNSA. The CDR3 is CASSSPTSVGDTQYF. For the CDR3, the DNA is TGTGCCAGCAGCAGCCCGACTAGCGTTGGAGATACGCAGTATTTT.

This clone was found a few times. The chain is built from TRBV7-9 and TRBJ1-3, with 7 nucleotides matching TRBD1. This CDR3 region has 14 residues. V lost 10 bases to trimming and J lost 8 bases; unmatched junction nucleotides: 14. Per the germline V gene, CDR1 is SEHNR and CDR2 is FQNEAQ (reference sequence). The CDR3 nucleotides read TGTGCCATTCCCAAGGGGGCCGTCGCGGACACCATATATTTT. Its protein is CAIPKGAVADTIYF.

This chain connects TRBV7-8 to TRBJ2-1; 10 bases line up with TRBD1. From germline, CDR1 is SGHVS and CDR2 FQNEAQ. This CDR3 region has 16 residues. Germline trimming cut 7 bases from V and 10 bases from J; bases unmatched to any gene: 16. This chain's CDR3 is CASTYGGDRGRGEQFF. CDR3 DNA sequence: TGTGCCAGCACCTACGGGGGGGACAGGGGCAGAGGAGAGCAGTTCTTC.

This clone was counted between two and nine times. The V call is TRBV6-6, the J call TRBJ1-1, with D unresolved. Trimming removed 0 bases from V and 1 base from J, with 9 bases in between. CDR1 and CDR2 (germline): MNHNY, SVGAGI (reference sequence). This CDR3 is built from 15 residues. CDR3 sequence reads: CASSYSWGQNTEAFF. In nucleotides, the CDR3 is TGTGCCAGCAGTTACTCTTGGGGTCAGAACACTGAAGCTTTCTTT.

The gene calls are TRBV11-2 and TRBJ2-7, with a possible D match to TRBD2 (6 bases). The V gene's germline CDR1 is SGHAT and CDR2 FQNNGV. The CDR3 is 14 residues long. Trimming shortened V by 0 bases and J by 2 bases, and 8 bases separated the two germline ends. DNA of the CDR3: TGTGCCAGCAGCTTAGAGGCGGGGACCTACGAGCAGTACTTC. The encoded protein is CASSLEAGTYEQYF.

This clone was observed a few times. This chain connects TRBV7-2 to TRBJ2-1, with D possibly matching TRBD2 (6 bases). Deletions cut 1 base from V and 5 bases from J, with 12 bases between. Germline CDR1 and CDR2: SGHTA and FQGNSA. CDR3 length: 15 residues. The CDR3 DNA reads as TGTGCCAGCAGCTTAGACGGGAGATCGGACAATGAGCAGTTCTTC. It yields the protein CASSLDGRSDNEQFF.

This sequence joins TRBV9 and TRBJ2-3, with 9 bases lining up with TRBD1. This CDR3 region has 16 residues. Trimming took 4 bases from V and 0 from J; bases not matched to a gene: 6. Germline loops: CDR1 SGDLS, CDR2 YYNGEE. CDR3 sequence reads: CASSLQGASSTDTQYF. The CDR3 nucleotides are TGTGCCAGCAGCTTACAGGGGGCGTCGAGCACAGATACGCAGTATTTT.

CDR3 in DNA: TGTGCCAGCAGTGGACTAGCGGGATTGAGTAACAATGAGCAGTTCTTC. Residues: CASSGLAGLSNNEQFF. J is TRBJ2-1 and V is TRBV28, with TRBD2 matching 12 bases. This CDR3 has 16 amino acids. Germline-derived CDR1 and CDR2 are MDHEN and SYDVKM. With V trimmed by 5 bases and J by 5 bases, 7 bases remained unmatched.

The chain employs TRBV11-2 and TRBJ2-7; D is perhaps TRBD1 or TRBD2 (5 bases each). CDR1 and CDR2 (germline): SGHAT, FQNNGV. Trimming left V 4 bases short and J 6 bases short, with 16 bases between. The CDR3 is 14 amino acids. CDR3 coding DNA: TGTGCCAGCAGCTCCTACCGGGGCCCTTCCGAGCAGTACTTC. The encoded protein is CASSSYRGPSEQYF.

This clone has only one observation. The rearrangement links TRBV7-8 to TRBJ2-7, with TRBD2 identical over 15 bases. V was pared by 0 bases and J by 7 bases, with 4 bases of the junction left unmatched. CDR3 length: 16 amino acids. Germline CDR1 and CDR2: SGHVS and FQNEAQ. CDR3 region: CASSLAPGLAGGEQYF. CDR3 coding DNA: TGTGCCAGCAGCTTAGCTCCGGGACTAGCGGGAGGAGAGCAGTACTTC.

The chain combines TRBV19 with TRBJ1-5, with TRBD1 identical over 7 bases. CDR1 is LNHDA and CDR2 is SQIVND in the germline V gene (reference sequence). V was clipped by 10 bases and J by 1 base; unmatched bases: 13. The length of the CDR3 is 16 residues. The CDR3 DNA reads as TGTGCCACTACGGACAGGAAAAAGCGGAGCAATCAGCCCCAGCATTTT. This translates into CATTDRKKRSNQPQHF.

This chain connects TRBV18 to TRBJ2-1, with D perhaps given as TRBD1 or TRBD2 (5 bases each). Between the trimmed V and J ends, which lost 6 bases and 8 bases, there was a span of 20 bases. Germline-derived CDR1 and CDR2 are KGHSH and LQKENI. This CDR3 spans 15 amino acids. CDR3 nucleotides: TGTGCCAGCTCTCCCGGGACCCCGGTGTTTGATGAGCAGTTCTTC. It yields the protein CASSPGTPVFDEQFF.

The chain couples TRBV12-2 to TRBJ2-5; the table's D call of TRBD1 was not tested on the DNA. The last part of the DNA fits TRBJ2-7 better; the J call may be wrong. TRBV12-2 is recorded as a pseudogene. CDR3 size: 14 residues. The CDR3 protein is CASRFFQGSYEQYF. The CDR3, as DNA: TGTGCAAGTCGCTTTTTTCAGGGATCCTACGAGCAGTACTTC.

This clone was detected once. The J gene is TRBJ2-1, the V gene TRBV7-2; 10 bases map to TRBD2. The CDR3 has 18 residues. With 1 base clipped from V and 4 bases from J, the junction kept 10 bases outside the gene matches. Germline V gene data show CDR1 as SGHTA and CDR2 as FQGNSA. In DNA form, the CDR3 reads TGTGCCAGCAGCTTAGTACCAGCGGGAGGGCGACGATACAATGAGCAGTTCTTC. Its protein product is CASSLVPAGGRRYNEQFF.

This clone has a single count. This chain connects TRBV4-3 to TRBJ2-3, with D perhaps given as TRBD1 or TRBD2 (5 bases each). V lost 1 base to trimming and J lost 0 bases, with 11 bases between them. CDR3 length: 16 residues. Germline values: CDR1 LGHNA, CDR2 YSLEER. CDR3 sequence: CASSQGFGTSTDTQYF. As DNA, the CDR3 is TGCGCCAGCAGCCAAGGGTTCGGGACCAGCACAGATACGCAGTATTTT.

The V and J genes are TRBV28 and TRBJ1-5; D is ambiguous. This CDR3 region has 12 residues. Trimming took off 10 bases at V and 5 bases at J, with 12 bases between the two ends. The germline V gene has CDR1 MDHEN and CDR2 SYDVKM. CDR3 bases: TGTGCCACCTCCAAGGTGGATCAGCCCCAGCATTTT. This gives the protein CATSKVDQPQHF. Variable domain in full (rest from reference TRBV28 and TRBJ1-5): DVKVTQSSRYLVKRTGEKVFLECVQDMDHENMFWYRQDPGLGLRLIYFSYDVKMKEKGDIPEGYSVSREKKERFSLILESASTNQTSMYLCATSKVDQPQHFGDGTRLSIL.

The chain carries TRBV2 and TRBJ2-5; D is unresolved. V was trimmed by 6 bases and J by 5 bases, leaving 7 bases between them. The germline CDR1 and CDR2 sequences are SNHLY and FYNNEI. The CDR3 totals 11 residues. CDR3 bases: TGTGCCAGCAGGGCCGCGGAGACCCAGTACTTC. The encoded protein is CASRAAETQYF.

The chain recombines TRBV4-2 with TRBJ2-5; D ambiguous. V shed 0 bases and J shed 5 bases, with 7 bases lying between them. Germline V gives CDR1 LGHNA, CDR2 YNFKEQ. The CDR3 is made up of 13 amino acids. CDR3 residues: CASSQDPKETQYF. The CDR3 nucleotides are TGTGCCAGCAGCCAAGATCCGAAGGAGACCCAGTACTTC.

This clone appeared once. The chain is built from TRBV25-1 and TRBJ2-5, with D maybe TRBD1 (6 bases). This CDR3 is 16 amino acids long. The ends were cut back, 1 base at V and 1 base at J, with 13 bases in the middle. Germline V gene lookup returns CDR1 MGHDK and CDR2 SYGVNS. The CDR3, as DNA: TGTGCCAGCAGTGAATTTAAGGCACAGGGCCAAGAGACCCAGTACTTC. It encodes CASSEFKAQGQETQYF.

CDR3 sequence: CSVASGTGVKPQHF. For the CDR3, the DNA is TGCAGCGTTGCTTCCGGGACAGGGGTCAAGCCCCAGCATTTT. This chain uses TRBV29-1 with TRBJ1-5, with 10 bases lining up with TRBD1. The germline CDR1 and CDR2 sequences are SQVTM and ANQGSEA. The CDR3 runs to 14 residues. The V gene end was trimmed by 4 bases and the J gene end by 8 bases; junction bases not matched to a gene: 8.

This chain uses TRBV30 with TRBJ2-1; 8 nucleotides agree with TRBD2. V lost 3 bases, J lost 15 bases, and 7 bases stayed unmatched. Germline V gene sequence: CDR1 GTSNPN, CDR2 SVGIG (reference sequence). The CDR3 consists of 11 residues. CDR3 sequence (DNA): TGTGCCTGGAGGGGACTAGAAGGTTTGTTCTTC. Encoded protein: CAWRGLEGLFF.

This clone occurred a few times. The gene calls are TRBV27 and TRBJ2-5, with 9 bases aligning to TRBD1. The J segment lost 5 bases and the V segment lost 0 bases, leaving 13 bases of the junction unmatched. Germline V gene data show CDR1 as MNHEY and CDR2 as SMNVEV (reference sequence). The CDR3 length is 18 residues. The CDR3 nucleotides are TGTGCCAGCAGTTTATCCAATCACAGGGGGCCGACCTTCGAGACCCAGTACTTC. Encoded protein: CASSLSNHRGPTFETQYF.

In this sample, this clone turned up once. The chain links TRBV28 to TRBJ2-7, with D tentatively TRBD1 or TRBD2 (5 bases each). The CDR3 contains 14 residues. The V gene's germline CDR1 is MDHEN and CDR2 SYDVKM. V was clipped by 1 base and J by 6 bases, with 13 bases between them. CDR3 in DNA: TGTGCCAGCAGTTTATCCCTCGGGACCCGCGAGCAGTACTTC. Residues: CASSLSLGTREQYF.

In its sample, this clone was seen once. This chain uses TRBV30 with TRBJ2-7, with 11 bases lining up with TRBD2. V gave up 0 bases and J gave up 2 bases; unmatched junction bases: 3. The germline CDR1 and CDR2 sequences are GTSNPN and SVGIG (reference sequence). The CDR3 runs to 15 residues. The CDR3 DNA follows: TGTGCCTGGAGTGTTTTGACTAGCGGGACCTACGAGCAGTACTTC. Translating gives CAWSVLTSGTYEQYF.

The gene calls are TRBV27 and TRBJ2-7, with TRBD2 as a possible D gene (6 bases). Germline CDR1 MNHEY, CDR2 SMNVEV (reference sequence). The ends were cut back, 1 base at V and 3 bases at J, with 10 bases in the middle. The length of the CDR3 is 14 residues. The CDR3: CASSLYGRGYEQYF. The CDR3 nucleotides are TGTGCCAGCAGTTTATACGGGAGAGGCTACGAGCAGTACTTC.

The CDR3 bases are TGTGCCAGCCCGAAGCACGGCGGGAGGGCTGAGACCCAGTACTTC. Amino acids: CASPKHGGRAETQYF. This sequence joins TRBV7-3 and TRBJ2-5; 9 bases are shared with TRBD2. Trimming at V came to 8 bases and at J to 5 bases, leaving 12 bases not matched to a gene. From germline, CDR1 is SGHTA and CDR2 FQGTGA. CDR3 length: 15 amino acids.

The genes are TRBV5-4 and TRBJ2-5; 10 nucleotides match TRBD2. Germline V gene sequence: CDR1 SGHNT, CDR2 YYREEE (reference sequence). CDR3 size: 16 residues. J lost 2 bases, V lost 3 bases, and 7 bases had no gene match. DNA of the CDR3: TGTGCCAGCAGCTCGGGCGGGACTAGCGAACAAGAGACCCAGTACTTC. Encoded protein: CASSSGGTSEQETQYF.

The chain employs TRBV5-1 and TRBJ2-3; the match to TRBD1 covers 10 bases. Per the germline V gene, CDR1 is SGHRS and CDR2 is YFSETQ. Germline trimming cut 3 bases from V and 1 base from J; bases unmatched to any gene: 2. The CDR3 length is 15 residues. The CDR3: CASSWGTGGTDTQYF. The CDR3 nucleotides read TGCGCCAGCAGCTGGGGGACAGGGGGCACAGATACGCAGTATTTT.